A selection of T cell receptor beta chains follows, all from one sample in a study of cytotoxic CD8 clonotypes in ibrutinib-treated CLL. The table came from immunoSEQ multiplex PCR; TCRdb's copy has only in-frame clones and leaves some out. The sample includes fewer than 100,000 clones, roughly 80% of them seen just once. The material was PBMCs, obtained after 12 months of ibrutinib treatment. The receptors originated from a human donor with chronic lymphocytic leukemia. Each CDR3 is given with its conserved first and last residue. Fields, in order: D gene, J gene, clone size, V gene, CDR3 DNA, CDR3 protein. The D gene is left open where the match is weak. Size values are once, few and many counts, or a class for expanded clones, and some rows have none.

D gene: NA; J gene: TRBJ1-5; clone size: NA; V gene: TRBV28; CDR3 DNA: TGTGCCAGCAGTCTGGGCGGCAGGGTTGGTCAGCCCCAGCATTTT; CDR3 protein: CASSLGGRVGQPQHF
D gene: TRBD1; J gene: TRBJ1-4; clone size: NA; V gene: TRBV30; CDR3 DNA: TGTGCCTGGAGTGCACGGGACAGCTTGGGTGAAAAACTGTTTTTT; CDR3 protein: CAWSARDSLGEKLFF
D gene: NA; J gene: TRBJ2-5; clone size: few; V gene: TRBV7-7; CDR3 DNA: TGTGCTAGCAGCTTAGACGTCCGGGGGACCCAGTACTTC; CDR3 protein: CASSLDVRGTQYF
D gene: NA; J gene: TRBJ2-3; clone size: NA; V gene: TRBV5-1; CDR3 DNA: TGCGCCAGCAGCTTGGCGATTGGTTCAGATACGCAGTATTTT; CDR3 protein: CASSLAIGSDTQYF
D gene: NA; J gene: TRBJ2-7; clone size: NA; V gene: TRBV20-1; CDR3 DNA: TGCAGTGCTGGCCCCTACGAGCAGTACTTC; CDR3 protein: CSAGPYEQYF
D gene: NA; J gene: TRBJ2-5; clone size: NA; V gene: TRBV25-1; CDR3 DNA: TGTGCCAGCAGTGGTTGGGGGAAAGAGACCCAGTACTTC; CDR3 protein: CASSGWGKETQYF
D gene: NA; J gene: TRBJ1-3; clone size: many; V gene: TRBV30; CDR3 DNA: TGTGCCTGGAGTGTAACCGGAAACACCATATATTTT; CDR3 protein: CAWSVTGNTIYF
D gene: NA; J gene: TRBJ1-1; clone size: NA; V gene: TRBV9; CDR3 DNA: TGTGCCAGCAGCGTAAAACCCGCAGTGGGGGGGACTGAAGCTTTCTTT; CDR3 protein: CASSVKPAVGGTEAFF
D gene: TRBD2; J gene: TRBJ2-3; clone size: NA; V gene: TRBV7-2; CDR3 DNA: TGTGCCAGCAGCTTGGGGCGGGGGATCAGCACAGATACGCAGTATTTT; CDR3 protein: CASSLGRGISTDTQYF
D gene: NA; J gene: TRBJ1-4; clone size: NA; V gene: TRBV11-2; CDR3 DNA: TGTGCCAGCAGCTTAGTCGGGAGCTCTAATGAAAAACTGTTTTTT; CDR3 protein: CASSLVGSSNEKLFF
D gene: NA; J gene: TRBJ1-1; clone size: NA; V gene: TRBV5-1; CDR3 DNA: TGCGCCAGCAGCGCCGACGGCGGAATGAACACTGAAGCTTTCTTT; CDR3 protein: CASSADGGMNTEAFF
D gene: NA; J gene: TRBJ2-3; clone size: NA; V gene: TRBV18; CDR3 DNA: TGTGCCAGCTCACCAGGGCCCACCACAGATACGCAGTATTTT; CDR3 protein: CASSPGPTTDTQYF
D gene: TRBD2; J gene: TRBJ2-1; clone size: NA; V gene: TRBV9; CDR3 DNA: TGTGCCAGCAGCGTAGGGACTAGCGTTGGGGGTGAGCAGTTCTTC; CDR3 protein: CASSVGTSVGGEQFF
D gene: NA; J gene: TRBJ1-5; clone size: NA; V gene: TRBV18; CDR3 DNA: TGTGCCAGCTCACAAGGGGGAGCGGGCCAGCCCCAGCATTTT; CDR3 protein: CASSQGGAGQPQHF
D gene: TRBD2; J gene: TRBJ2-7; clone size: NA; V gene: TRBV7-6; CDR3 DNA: TGTGCCAGCAGCCCTCTGACTAGCGGGAGCTCCGAGCAGTACTTC; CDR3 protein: CASSPLTSGSSEQYF
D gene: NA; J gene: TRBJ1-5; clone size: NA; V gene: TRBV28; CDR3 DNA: TGTGCCAGCAGTCCCCAGGAAGGGGTATCCCCTCATCAGCCCCAGCATTTT; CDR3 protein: CASSPQEGVSPHQPQHF
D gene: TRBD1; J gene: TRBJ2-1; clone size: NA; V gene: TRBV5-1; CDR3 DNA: TGCGCCAGCACCTCAAGACGGGACAGCTACAATGAGCAGTTCTTC; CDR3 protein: CASTSRRDSYNEQFF
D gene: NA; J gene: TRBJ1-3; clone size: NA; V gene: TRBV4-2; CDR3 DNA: TGTGCCAGCAGCCAAGTTGGGGCAGGGACCAGCTCTGGAAACACCATATATTTT; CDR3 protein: CASSQVGAGTSSGNTIYF
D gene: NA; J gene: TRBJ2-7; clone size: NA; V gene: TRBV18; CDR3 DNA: TGTGCCAGCTCACCATGGGCCGGGGACGAGCAGTACTTC; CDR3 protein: CASSPWAGDEQYF
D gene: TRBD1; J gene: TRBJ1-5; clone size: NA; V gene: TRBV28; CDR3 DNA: TGTGCCAGCAGTCGAACAGGGGGCGTTGGTCAGCCCCAGCATTTT; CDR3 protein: CASSRTGGVGQPQHF
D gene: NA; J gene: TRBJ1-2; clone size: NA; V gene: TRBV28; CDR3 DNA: TGTGCCAGCGGACAGTACCGAGGCTACACCTTC; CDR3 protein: CASGQYRGYTF
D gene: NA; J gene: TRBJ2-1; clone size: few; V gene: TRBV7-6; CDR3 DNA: TGTGCCAGCAGCTTAGGAGCCCTCAGGGGACCCCACAATGAGCAGTTCTTC; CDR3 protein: CASSLGALRGPHNEQFF
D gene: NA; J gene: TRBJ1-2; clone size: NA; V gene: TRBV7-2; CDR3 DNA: TGTGCCAGCAGCTCCAGACCCCCGGTGGGCTACACCTTC; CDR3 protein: CASSSRPPVGYTF
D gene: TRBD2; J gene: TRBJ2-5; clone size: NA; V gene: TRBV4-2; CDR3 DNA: TGTGCCAGCAGCCAAGGTGGGGTAGCGGGTGTGGAGACCCAGTACTTC; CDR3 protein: CASSQGGVAGVETQYF
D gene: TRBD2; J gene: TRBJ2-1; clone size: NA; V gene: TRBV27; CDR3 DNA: TGTGCCAGCAGTTTAGGGAAGAGGGCTAGCGGGAGGGATAATGAGCAGTTCTTC; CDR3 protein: CASSLGKRASGRDNEQFF
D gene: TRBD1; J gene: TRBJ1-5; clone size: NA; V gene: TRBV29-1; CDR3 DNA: TGCAGCGTCGGACAGGGGGATCAGCCCCAGCATTTT; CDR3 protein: CSVGQGDQPQHF
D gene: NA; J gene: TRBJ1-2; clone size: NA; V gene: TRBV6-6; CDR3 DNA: TGTGCCAGCACCCGGGACAATAACTATGGCTACACCTTC; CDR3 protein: CASTRDNNYGYTF
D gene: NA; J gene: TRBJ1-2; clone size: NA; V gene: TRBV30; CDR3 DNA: TGTGCCTGGTCGGAGGGGGACTATGGCTACACCTTC; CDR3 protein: CAWSEGDYGYTF
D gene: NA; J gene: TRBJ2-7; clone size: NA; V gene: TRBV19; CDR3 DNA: TGTGCCAGTAGTATTGGGGGACCGCCTTACGAGCAGTACTTC; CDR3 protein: CASSIGGPPYEQYF
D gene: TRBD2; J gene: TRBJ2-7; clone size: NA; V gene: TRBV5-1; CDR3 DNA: TGCGCCAGCAGCGTTAGCGGGGGGGACTACGAGCAGTACTTC; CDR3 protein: CASSVSGGDYEQYF
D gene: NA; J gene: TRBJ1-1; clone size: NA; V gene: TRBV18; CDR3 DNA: TGTGCCAGCTCACCACTAAACGGCGGGGGAACTGAAGCTTTCTTT; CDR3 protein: CASSPLNGGGTEAFF
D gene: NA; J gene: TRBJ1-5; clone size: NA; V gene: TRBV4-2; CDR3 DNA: TGTGCCAGCAGCCAAGATTACGGTCAGCCCCAGCATTTT; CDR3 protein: CASSQDYGQPQHF
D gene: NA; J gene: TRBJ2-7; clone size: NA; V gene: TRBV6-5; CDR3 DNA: TGTGCCAGCAGCCGGTCGGACAATTCGTACGAGCAGTACTTC; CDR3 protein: CASSRSDNSYEQYF
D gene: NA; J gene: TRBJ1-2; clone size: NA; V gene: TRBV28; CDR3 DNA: TGTGCCAGCAGCCCAGGGACCGTTATCTACTATGGCTACACCTTC; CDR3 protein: CASSPGTVIYYGYTF
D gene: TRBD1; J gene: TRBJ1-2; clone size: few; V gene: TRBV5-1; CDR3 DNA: TGCGCCAGCAGTAGCAGGGACAGCTATGGCTACACCTTC; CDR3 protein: CASSSRDSYGYTF
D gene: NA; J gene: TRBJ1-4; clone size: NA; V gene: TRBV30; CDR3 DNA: TGTGCCTGGAGCCTAGGGGCGGAGGGAAAACTGTTTTTT; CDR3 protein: CAWSLGAEGKLFF